This paragraph reports one TCR beta chain. The antigen is not known. V lost 2 bases to trimming and J lost 1 base; unmatched junction nucleotides: 7. This CDR3 has 17 residues. Germline V gives CDR1 ENHRY, CDR2 SYGVKD. The data were taken from a study of shared clonotypes between healthy human individuals. The naive CD8 fraction comprised CD45RO-negative cells positively selected for CCR7 and excluded terminally differentiated effector memory CD45RA+ cells. General study findings and limits: As a rule, naive subsets had a larger estimated richness than memory subsets.

Clones were sequenced by immunoSEQ multiplex PCR, and TCRdb holds only the in-frame ones, with some missing. The data contain around 2,000,000 clones, roughly 94% of them singletons. This rearrangement joins TRBV10-3 to TRBJ2-3; TRBD1 agrees at 9 bases. This sequence originates from a man aged 18 to 35 in good health. Sequenced: naive CD8+ T cells sorted from blood. CDR3 protein: CAISESGDREGTDTQYF. Here the CDR3 DNA reads TGTGCCATCAGTGAGAGTGGGGACAGGGAGGGCACAGATACGCAGTATTTT.